A selection of T cell receptor beta chains follows, all from one sample in a study of radiotherapy plus CTLA-4 blockade in lung cancer. The table came from immunoSEQ multiplex PCR; TCRdb's copy has only in-frame clones and leaves some out. The sample records 25,000 to 35,000 clones, around 80% being singletons. The material was peripheral blood, obtained from a patient treated with radiotherapy plus ipilimumab. The receptors originated from a human donor with non-small cell lung cancer who had stable disease on radiotherapy plus ipilimumab. The CDR3 runs from the conserved cysteine through the conserved F or W. The D gene is left open where the match is weak. Clone size appears in some rows only: once, few, many, or a class for an expanded clone.

v_gene	len	abundance	j_gene	d_gene	CDR3aa	CDR3nt
TRBV27	13	-	TRBJ2-4	-	CASSLDRSNIQYF	TGTGCCAGCAGTTTAGACAGGTCAAACATTCAGTACTTC
TRBV19	16	-	TRBJ1-3	TRBD1	CASSLEGQSSGNTIYF	TGTGCCAGTAGCCTTGAGGGACAGAGCTCTGGAAACACCATATATTTT
TRBV13	19	-	TRBJ2-3	TRBD2	CASSLSSGGAGKGTDTQYF	TGTGCCAGCAGCTTGTCTAGCGGGGGGGCCGGTAAGGGCACAGATACGCAGTATTTT
TRBV6-1	14	-	TRBJ1-2	-	CASSEGAGSIGYTF	TGTGCCAGCAGTGAAGGGGCAGGGTCGATTGGCTACACCTTC
TRBV9	14	-	TRBJ1-2	-	CASWGSGRNYGYTF	TGTGCCAGCTGGGGGTCTGGCAGGAACTATGGCTACACCTTC
TRBV5-1	14	-	TRBJ1-1	-	CASSSGGPNTEAFF	TGCGCCAGCAGCTCTGGAGGCCCGAACACTGAAGCTTTCTTT
TRBV9	14	-	TRBJ1-5	-	CASSVEASNQPQHF	TGTGCCAGCAGCGTAGAGGCTAGCAATCAGCCCCAGCATTTT
TRBV10-2	14	-	TRBJ2-1	-	CASSESRLGNEQFF	TGCGCCAGCAGTGAGTCCCGTCTAGGGAATGAGCAGTTCTTC
TRBV6-5	15	-	TRBJ1-3	-	CASRPQGTAGNTIYF	TGTGCCAGCAGGCCACAGGGCACGGCTGGAAACACCATATATTTT
TRBV5-1	14	-	TRBJ1-1	TRBD1	CASREGQMNTEAFF	TGCGCCAGCAGAGAGGGACAGATGAACACTGAAGCTTTCTTT
TRBV7-3	13	many	TRBJ1-2	-	CASSLGGLGGYTF	TGTGCCAGCAGCTTAGGAGGGCTGGGGGGCTACACCTTC
TRBV6-5	13	-	TRBJ2-5	-	CASAPPYQETQYF	TGTGCCAGCGCCCCCCCATACCAAGAGACCCAGTACTTC
TRBV18	14	-	TRBJ2-1	TRBD1	CASSPGQMPNEQFF	TGTGCCAGCTCACCGGGACAGATGCCCAATGAGCAGTTCTTC
TRBV7-8	13	few	TRBJ1-1	-	CASSLLGGTEAFF	TGTGCCAGCAGCTTATTAGGGGGCACTGAAGCTTTCTTT
TRBV6-5	13	-	TRBJ1-5	-	CASTRRPNQPQHF	TGTGCCAGCACCAGAAGGCCCAATCAGCCCCAGCATTTT
TRBV5-4	18	-	TRBJ2-3	-	CASSREGPVGNSTDTQYF	TGTGCCAGCAGCCGAGAAGGACCAGTAGGGAATAGCACAGATACGCAGTATTTT